These 23 T cell receptor beta chains originate from one sample sequenced in a study of identical twins. TCRdb reprocessed the 5' RACE reads with MiXCR, giving one entry per CDR3 protein. The table has 420,000 or so distinct CDR3 sequences, less than 20% seen once. Sample: naive T cells sorted from blood. The receptors originated from a man aged 50 to 60 in good health.

In this sample, this clonotype turned up a few times. CDR3 coding DNA: TGTGCCAGCAGCTTACGTCAGGCAGGCAACGAGCAGTACTTC. The encoded protein is CASSLRQAGNEQYF. The gene calls are TRBV7-6 and TRBJ2-7; D remains unclear. The V end lost 2 bases, the J end lost 5 bases, and 13 bases lay between the germline ends. The CDR3 runs to 14 residues. Germline V gene lookup returns CDR1 SGHVS and CDR2 FNYEAQ.

This clonotype was picked up many times. The chain is built from TRBV4-3 and TRBJ2-4, with D perhaps TRBD2 (5 bases). Trimming removed 1 base at V and 3 bases at J, with 13 bases between. Per germline, CDR1 LGHNA and CDR2 YSLEER. The CDR3 extends over 16 amino acids. CDR3 in DNA: TGCGCCAGCAGCCAAGGGGCGAGGGTGGACAAAAACATTCAGTACTTC. It encodes CASSQGARVDKNIQYF.

This clonotype was detected a few times. The chain couples TRBV6-2 or TRBV6-3 to TRBJ2-7; 11 positions agree with TRBD2. Germline values: CDR1 MNHEY, CDR2 SVGEGT. V shed 3 bases and J 0 bases; nucleotides not matched to a gene: 7. The CDR3 length is 17 residues. The CDR3 here is CASSYRIAGGSSYEQYF. For the CDR3, the DNA is TGTGCCAGCAGTTATCGAATAGCGGGAGGGAGCTCCTACGAGCAGTACTTC.

This clonotype was counted at least ten times. The V and J genes are TRBV20-1 and TRBJ1-2, with a tentative D call TRBD1 (5 bases). The CDR3 runs 14 residues. V lost 0 bases and J lost 3, with 11 bases in between. The germline gives CDR1 DFQATT, CDR2 SNEGSKA (reference sequence). The CDR3 protein is CSARDEGRDYGYTF. The CDR3 DNA reads TGCAGTGCTAGAGATGAGGGGAGGGACTATGGCTACACCTTC.

The CDR3 is CASSLVLFVTTSGGTDTQYF. In DNA, the CDR3 is TGTGCCAGCAGCTTAGTTCTGTTCGTTACGACTAGCGGGGGCACAGATACGCAGTATTTT. V usage is TRBV11-1 and J usage is TRBJ2-3; 11 positions match TRBD2. With V trimmed by 1 base and J by 1 base, 13 bases remained unmatched. This CDR3 is built from 20 residues. Germline V gives CDR1 SGHAT, CDR2 FQDESV (reference sequence).

Ten or more counts support this clonotype. V gene TRBV11-2 combines with J gene TRBJ2-3; D is unresolved. V gave up 5 bases and J gave up 1 base, with 10 bases separating them. The CDR3 contains 14 residues. Germline CDR1 is SGHAT and CDR2 is FQNNGV. CDR3 coding DNA: TGTGCCAGCAGCCCCCAACCTCGCACAGATACGCAGTATTTT. Translated, it gives CASSPQPRTDTQYF.

This clonotype showed up just a few times. The chain carries TRBV6-1 and TRBJ2-3; D possibly uses TRBD1 or TRBD2 (6 bases each). Germline CDR1 MNHNS, CDR2 SASEGT. The CDR3 sequence is 13 residues long. The V end lost 5 bases, the J end lost 8 bases, and 14 bases lay between the germline ends. The CDR3: CASSLLGGGTQYF. The CDR3 DNA follows: TGTGCCAGCAGTCTTTTGGGGGGCGGTACGCAGTATTTT.

This clonotype has a single count. The chain links TRBV3-1 to TRBJ2-7, with 10 bases identical to TRBD2. V lost 5 bases and J lost 3; bases outside the gene matches: 7. The CDR3 totals 15 residues. Germline lookup yields CDR1 LGHDT and CDR2 YNNKEL (reference sequence). The CDR3 DNA reads as TGTGCCAGCAGCTCCCTACTAGCGGGGTTCTACGAGCAGTACTTC. It is translated as CASSSLLAGFYEQYF.

This clonotype was seen a few times. The CDR3 DNA reads as TGTGCCAGCACCAATAGCGGGGGGTGGGATGAGCAGTTCTTC. It encodes CASTNSGGWDEQFF. V usage is TRBV25-1 and J usage is TRBJ2-1, with 10 bases aligning to TRBD2. CDR1 and CDR2 from the germline V gene are MGHDK and SYGVNS. This CDR3 has 14 residues. The trim removed 7 bases at V and 8 bases at J, leaving 8 bases unmatched.

The rearrangement links TRBV7-2 to TRBJ2-1; TRBD1 agrees at 9 bases. CDR3 length: 16 amino acids. Per germline, CDR1 SGHTA and CDR2 FQGNSA. The junction had 7 bases not matched to a gene; V was cut back by 4 bases and J by 3 bases. CDR3 loop: CASSSWGTGNYNEQFF. In DNA, the CDR3 is TGTGCCAGCAGCTCATGGGGGACAGGGAACTACAATGAGCAGTTCTTC. Complete variable domain (other parts from reference TRBV7-2 and TRBJ2-1): GAGVSQSPSNKVTEKGKDVELRCDPISGHTALYWYRQSLGQGLEFLIYFQGNSAPDKSGLPSDRFSAERTGGSVSTLTIQRTQQEDSAVYLCASSSWGTGNYNEQFFGPGTRLTVL.

There are many counts of this clonotype. The chain has TRBV24-1 and TRBJ2-1; TRBD2 matches at 10 bases. After removal of 5 bases from V and 5 bases from J, the junction contained 5 bases not matched to a gene. The CDR3 has 15 amino acids. Germline V gene sequence: CDR1 KGHDR, CDR2 SFDVKD. The CDR3 spells CATSARLAGDNEQFF. DNA of the CDR3: TGTGCCACCAGTGCCCGCCTAGCGGGGGACAATGAGCAGTTCTTC.

The chain recombines TRBV7-9 with TRBJ2-1; D call uncertain. The V end lost 6 bases, the J end lost 5 bases, and 11 bases lay between the germline ends. In germline, CDR1 is SEHNR, CDR2 FQNEAQ (reference sequence). This CDR3 is built from 13 residues. DNA for the CDR3: TGTGCCAGCAGATCTTACACACACAATGAGCAGTTCTTC. Protein sequence: CASRSYTHNEQFF.

This clonotype was counted ten times or more. This chain connects TRBV5-8 to TRBJ2-2; 8 nucleotides line up with TRBD1. Germline CDR1 reads SGHTS; CDR2 reads YDEGEE. J was trimmed by 5 bases and V by 1 base; bases with no gene match: 10. The CDR3 has 17 residues. CDR3 sequence: CASSLRNVDRVTGELFF. In DNA, the CDR3 is TGTGCCAGCAGCTTGCGGAACGTGGACAGGGTGACCGGGGAGCTGTTTTTT.

In its sample, this clonotype was seen once. This chain uses TRBV5-1 with TRBJ2-7, with D perhaps TRBD2 (5 bases). From germline, CDR1 is SGHRS and CDR2 YFSETQ. V lost 1 base and J 2 bases, leaving 13 bases between the germline ends. The CDR3 consists of 15 residues. The CDR3 region is CASSLRVSGTYEQYF. The CDR3 nucleotides are TGCGCCAGCAGCTTGCGTGTCAGCGGTACCTACGAGCAGTACTTC.

At least ten counts were recorded for this clonotype. The chain joins TRBV4-1 to TRBJ1-5; D is unresolved. CDR3 length: 16 residues. CDR1 is MGHRA, CDR2 YSYEKL, per germline. V gave up 0 bases and J gave up 0 bases, with 9 bases separating them. CDR3 sequence (DNA): TGCGCCAGCAGCCAAGAACGTATCTATAGCAATCAGCCCCAGCATTTT. This codes for CASSQERIYSNQPQHF.

This clonotype has at least ten counts. The V call is TRBV29-1, the J call TRBJ1-3, with unresolved D. V lost 3 bases and J lost 0, with 9 bases in between. The CDR3 extends over 14 amino acids. The germline gives CDR1 SQVTM, CDR2 ANQGSEA. The CDR3: CSVEAVLSGNTIYF. The CDR3 DNA sequence: TGCAGCGTTGAGGCGGTTCTCTCTGGAAACACCATATATTTT.

J is TRBJ2-2 and V is TRBV4-1; 9 bases fit TRBD2. The V gene's germline CDR1 is MGHRA and CDR2 YSYEKL. V lost 3 bases, J lost 2 bases, and 7 bases stayed unmatched. This CDR3 is 17 amino acids long. CDR3 loop: CASSQSRGGVNTGELFF. DNA of the CDR3: TGCGCCAGCAGCCAGTCGCGGGGGGGCGTTAACACCGGGGAGCTGTTTTTT.

This clonotype showed up just a few times. The rearrangement uses TRBV5-1 and TRBJ2-7, with D possibly matching TRBD1 (5 bases). CDR3 length: 14 amino acids. V was clipped by 6 bases and J by 2 bases, with 15 bases between them. The germline CDR1 and CDR2 sequences are SGHRS and YFSETQ. The CDR3 DNA sequence: TGCGCCAGCAAAGGGCATATAGGGGCCTACGAGCAGTACTTC. This codes for CASKGHIGAYEQYF.

In its sample, this clonotype was seen many times. This sequence joins TRBV25-1 and TRBJ1-1; 7 positions agree with TRBD1. This CDR3 comprises 14 residues. The germline V gene encodes CDR1 MGHDK and CDR2 SYGVNS. Trimming removed 0 bases from V and 5 bases from J; junction bases left unmatched: 3. CDR3 in amino acids: CASSEYRGSTEAFF. The CDR3 DNA reads as TGTGCCAGCAGTGAATACAGGGGGAGTACTGAAGCTTTCTTT.

This clonotype has just a few counts. The J gene is TRBJ1-1, the V gene TRBV20-1; no firm D call. The germline CDR1 and CDR2 sequences are DFQATT and SNEGSKA (reference sequence). The CDR3 spans 13 residues. V lost 4 bases, J lost 0 bases, and 9 bases lay in between. The CDR3 coding sequence is TGCAGTGCTATGGATCGGGTGAACACTGAAGCTTTCTTT. Protein product: CSAMDRVNTEAFF.

The rearrangement uses TRBV6-1 and TRBJ1-2; a possible D gene is TRBD1 (6 bases). V shed 6 bases and J shed 4 bases, with 18 bases lying between them. The CDR3 is made up of 15 amino acids. The germline gives CDR1 MNHNS, CDR2 SASEGT. CDR3 sequence: CASSRQASRAYGYTF. DNA for the CDR3: TGTGCCAGCAGCCGACAGGCTTCCCGGGCCTATGGCTACACCTTC.

The chain is built from TRBV7-2 and TRBJ2-5; D is unclear. Looked up from germline, CDR1 is SGHTA and CDR2 is FQGNSA. Deletions cut 2 bases from V and 4 bases from J, with 8 bases between. The CDR3 has 13 amino acids. The CDR3 here is CASSLNSGETQYF. Here the CDR3 DNA reads TGTGCCAGCAGCTTAAACTCTGGAGAGACCCAGTACTTC.

This clonotype was recorded many times. The CDR3 is CASSVRDRGFDEQFF. CDR3 nucleotides: TGTGCCAGCAGCGTCCGGGACAGGGGGTTCGATGAGCAGTTCTTC. The rearrangement uses TRBV4-2 and TRBJ2-1, with TRBD1 matching 11 bases. From germline, CDR1 is LGHNA and CDR2 YNFKEQ. The CDR3 consists of 15 residues. The V gene end was trimmed by 5 bases and the J gene end by 8 bases; junction bases not matched to a gene: 8.